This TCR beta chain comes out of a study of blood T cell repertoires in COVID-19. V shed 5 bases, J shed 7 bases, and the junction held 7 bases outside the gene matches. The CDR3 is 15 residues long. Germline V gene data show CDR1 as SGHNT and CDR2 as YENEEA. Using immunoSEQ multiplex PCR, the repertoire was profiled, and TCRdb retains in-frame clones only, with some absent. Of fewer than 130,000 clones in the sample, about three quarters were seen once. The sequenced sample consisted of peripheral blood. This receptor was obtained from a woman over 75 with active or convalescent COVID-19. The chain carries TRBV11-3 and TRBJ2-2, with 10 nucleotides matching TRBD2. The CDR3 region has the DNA TGTGCCAGCAGCCCCACCGGGACTAGCGTCGGGGAGCTGTTTTTT. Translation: CASSPTGTSVGELFF.